The following is a T cell receptor beta chain sequence with its context. TCRdb's copy holds only in-frame clones and misses some; the assay was immunoSEQ multiplex PCR. The sample shows more than 100,000 clones, roughly 92% of them seen only once. Germline trimming cut 0 bases from V and 0 bases from J; bases unmatched to any gene: 2. CDR3 length: 16 residues. Germline CDR1 and CDR2: MGHRA and YSYEKL. The entry originates in a study of T cell changes during pregnancy in multiple sclerosis. The clonotype was recovered from a female donor with multiple sclerosis, enrolled in a pregnancy study. V is TRBV4-1 and J is TRBJ2-1, with 7 positions matching TRBD2. Specimen: peripheral blood, collected after pregnancy. The CDR3 DNA reads as TGCGCCAGCAGCCAAGAGGTAGCGGGCTCCTACAATGAGCAGTTCTTC. Translating gives CASSQEVAGSYNEQFF.